This T cell receptor beta chain is from a study of human T cells and chemical hapten exposure. As for the study in general: The sensitizing agent was 2% DPC, placed on roughly 2 cm by roughly 2 cm of upper inner arm skin. The study, taken as a whole, reports: Expanded TCRs created a significantly greater count of big CDR3 similarity clusters than controls did. It should be noted that donors had alopecia, so their immune response may differ from healthy people's.

To note about this clonotype: Its antigen remains unknown.

TCRdb used MiXCR to reprocess the RACE reads, holding one entry per CDR3 protein. The sample records about 120,000 distinct CDR3 sequences, approximately 10% being singletons. Specified time point: patch test 3, about 24 weeks after DPC sensitization. Treatment denoted: therapeutic diphenylcyclopropenone sensitization with weekly scalp DPC. The receptor's source is a woman between 45 and 60 years old with alopecia areata. Some clones in this sample may be carry-over from other donors' samples. Here the sequenced sample was whole blood, taken in connection with sensitization to the hapten diphenylcyclopropenone (DPC).

CDR3 region: CASSFRPPGQSVYQETQYF. The DNA of the CDR3 is TGTGCCAGCAGCTTTCGTCCACCGGGACAGAGCGTGTACCAAGAGACCCAGTACTTC. The rearrangement uses TRBV7-2 and TRBJ2-5; TRBD1 agrees at 7 bases. The CDR3 has 19 amino acids. The V gene end was trimmed by 3 bases and the J gene end by 0 bases; junction bases not matched to a gene: 16. Germline lookup yields CDR1 SGHTA and CDR2 FQGNSA. Variable domain in full (rest from reference TRBV7-2 and TRBJ2-5): GAGVSQSPSNKVTEKGKDVELRCDPISGHTALYWYRQSLGQGLEFLIYFQGNSAPDKSGLPSDRFSAERTGGSVSTLTIQRTQQEDSAVYLCASSFRPPGQSVYQETQYFGPGTRLLVL.